The 10 T cell receptor beta chains below were found in one sample sequenced in a study of blood T cell repertoires in COVID-19. Assay: immunoSEQ multiplex PCR; the TCRdb copy retains only in-frame clones and omits some. The sample contains around 400,000 clones, more than 70% of which appear only once. Sequenced material: peripheral blood. Receptor source: a woman aged 60-75 years with COVID-19, enrolled during active disease.

The J gene is TRBJ1-5, the V gene TRBV24-1; D is uncertain. This CDR3 is built from 14 residues. Trimming left V 5 bases short and J 4 bases short, with 11 bases between. The germline gives CDR1 KGHDR, CDR2 SFDVKD. The CDR3 here is CATSGVRDNQPQHF. The CDR3 nucleotides read TGTGCCACCAGTGGCGTGCGGGATAATCAGCCCCAGCATTTT.

This chain links TRBV10-3 with TRBJ2-6, with TRBD1 matching 11 bases. This CDR3 is 17 amino acids long. Germline values: CDR1 ENHRY, CDR2 SYGVKD. After removal of 4 bases from V and 2 bases from J, the junction contained 4 bases not matched to a gene. The DNA for the CDR3 is TGTGCCATCAGTGGAGGACAGGGGGCGCCTGGGGCCAACGTCCTGACTTTC. This sequence encodes CAISGGQGAPGANVLTF.

The chain combines TRBV28 with TRBJ2-3, with 10 bases aligning to TRBD2. Germline lookup yields CDR1 MDHEN and CDR2 SYDVKM. This CDR3 is built from 18 residues. The trim removed 5 bases at V and 0 bases at J, leaving 11 bases unmatched. In nucleotides, the CDR3 is TGTGCCAGCAGTGGCGCCAGCGGGGGGGCCTGGAGCACAGATACGCAGTATTTT. Its protein is CASSGASGGAWSTDTQYF.

The chain links TRBV28 to TRBJ1-2; a possible D gene is TRBD1 (5 bases). Germline CDR1 reads MDHEN; CDR2 reads SYDVKM. Trimming left V 7 bases short and J 7 bases short, with 16 bases between. The CDR3 runs 13 residues. In DNA, the CDR3 is TGTGCCAGCACCTTACGGGGGTCGAGTGGCTACACCTTC. Its protein product is CASTLRGSSGYTF.

As to this clone: One end of the junction does not line up with germline, which may come from a read error. This chain connects TRBV6-2 or TRBV6-3 to TRBJ2-2, with 8 bases matching TRBD2. This CDR3 is built from 17 residues. In germline, CDR1 is MNHEY, CDR2 SVGEGT. This CDR3 is CASTYRRRGALTGELFF. The CDR3 region has the DNA TGTGCCAGCACTTACAGACGGCGGGGGGCCCTCACCGGGGAGCTGTTTTTT.

This chain uses TRBV5-1 with TRBJ1-6, with D unresolved. CDR3 length: 15 amino acids. Trimming removed 0 bases from V and 8 bases from J, with 12 bases in between. Germline CDR1 is SGHRS and CDR2 is YFSETQ. CDR3 in DNA: TGCGCCAGCAGCTTGGGGGCTGACAAAGATTCACCCCTCCACTTT. Its translation: CASSLGADKDSPLHF. Together with reference TRBV5-1 and TRBJ1-6, the CDR3 gives the full variable domain: KAGVTQTPRYLIKTRGQQVTLSCSPISGHRSVSWYQQTPGQGLQFLFEYFSETQRNKGNFPGRFSGRQFSNSRSEMNVSTLELGDSALYLCASSLGADKDSPLHFGNGTRLTVT.

The V and J genes are TRBV27 and TRBJ1-6; 7 bases match TRBD1. V lost 7 bases to trimming and J lost 2 bases; unmatched junction nucleotides: 5. CDR3 length equals 15 residues. Germline assignment: CDR1 MNHEY and CDR2 SMNVEV (reference sequence). CDR3 DNA sequence: TGTGCCAGCAAAGAACAGGGGACCTATAATTCACCCCTCCACTTT. Translation: CASKEQGTYNSPLHF.

This chain connects TRBV28 to TRBJ1-2, with a possible D match to TRBD1 (5 bases). CDR1 is MDHEN and CDR2 is SYDVKM in the germline V gene. Trimming took off 5 bases at V and 0 bases at J, with 13 bases between the two ends. The CDR3 loop spans 15 amino acids. CDR3 amino acids: CASSGGGTANYGYTF. CDR3 DNA: TGTGCCAGCAGTGGGGGGGGGACGGCTAACTATGGCTACACCTTC.

This chain uses TRBV2 with TRBJ2-5, with TRBD2 matching 7 bases. The CDR3 is 12 residues long. CDR1 SNHLY and CDR2 FYNNEI come from the germline V gene. V lost 4 bases and J lost 8; bases outside the gene matches: 4. The CDR3 sequence: CASSGTSGTQYF. The CDR3 region has the DNA TGTGCCAGCAGTGGGACTAGTGGAACCCAGTACTTC.

The rearrangement joins TRBV7-8 to TRBJ2-2; D is perhaps TRBD2 (5 bases). CDR1 is SGHVS and CDR2 is FQNEAQ in the germline V gene. Trimming removed 3 bases from V and 5 bases from J, with 13 bases in between. The CDR3 covers 15 residues. The CDR3 reads CASSLGRLITGELFF. In DNA form, the CDR3 reads TGTGCCAGCAGCTTGGGGAGACTTATAACCGGGGAGCTGTTTTTT.